The rows below give T cell receptor beta chains drawn from one sample of a study of cytomegalovirus exposure and HLA in healthy donors. TCRdb keeps only in-frame clones here, not all; method: immunoSEQ multiplex PCR. The sample lists approximately 160,000 clones, about four fifths occurring once. The material sequenced was PBMCs. Receptors were obtained from a man aged 30 to 45 in good health and CMV-seropositive. Each CDR3 is given without its conserved first and last residue.

CDR3: ASSKGRAGRLGNTIY
V: TRBV28
J: TRBJ1-3

CDR3: ASSRLGRGDTQY
V: TRBV4-1
J: TRBJ2-3

CDR3: ASKGLASDTQY
V: TRBV2
J: TRBJ2-3

CDR3: ASSGGPGGNQPQH
V: TRBV27
J: TRBJ1-5

CDR3: ASSHRDFGGNEQF
V: TRBV6-6
J: TRBJ2-1

CDR3: ASSPPGLQREQY
V: TRBV7-2
J: TRBJ2-7

CDR3: ARTGIEKLF
V: TRBV12-2
J: TRBJ1-4

CDR3: ASSYSEGQGNYGYT
V: TRBV6-7
J: TRBJ1-2

CDR3: ASSPRQLNQPQH
V: TRBV28
J: TRBJ1-5

CDR3: ASSFSGYPTDTQY
V: TRBV5-1
J: TRBJ2-3

CDR3: ASSSSTGTSGLDEQF
V: TRBV5-1
J: TRBJ2-1

CDR3: ASSPGGAPGYT
V: TRBV7-2
J: TRBJ1-2

CDR3: ASSYGGANTEAF
V: TRBV6-5
J: TRBJ1-1

CDR3: ASSSTVRDFYEQY
V: TRBV7-3
J: TRBJ2-7

CDR3: ASSLVGQGQETQY
V: TRBV5-1
J: TRBJ2-5

CDR3: AISDSGYTYEQY
V: TRBV6-5
J: TRBJ2-7

CDR3: ASSQTATGTDNQPQH
V: TRBV2
J: TRBJ1-5

CDR3: ASSLSGDKAF
V: TRBV28
J: TRBJ1-1

CDR3: ASSNDRDVRQPQH
V: TRBV7-7
J: TRBJ1-5

CDR3: ASSPPVSQETQY
V: TRBV18
J: TRBJ2-5

CDR3: ASSPYGGQGYTGELF
V: TRBV5-6
J: TRBJ2-2

CDR3: ASSPGTSGGEGDTQY
V: TRBV5-4
J: TRBJ2-3

CDR3: ASRLDRGKETQY
V: TRBV6-1
J: TRBJ2-5

CDR3: ASSFNAYQETQY
V: TRBV7-2
J: TRBJ2-5

CDR3: ASSPRRGSSYEQY
V: TRBV6-1
J: TRBJ2-7

CDR3: ASSLSGQESREQF
V: TRBV5-1
J: TRBJ2-1

CDR3: ASSQERQGAGELF
V: TRBV4-2
J: TRBJ2-2

CDR3: ASSQGVQPQH
V: TRBV5-6
J: TRBJ1-5

CDR3: ASSLSGATGELF
V: TRBV5-6
J: TRBJ2-2

CDR3: ASSPGQDTQY
V: TRBV6-6
J: TRBJ2-3

CDR3: AWSVLEAGVQY
V: TRBV30
J: TRBJ2-7

CDR3: ASSRAEGNTEAF
V: TRBV9
J: TRBJ1-1

CDR3: SVETGDTIY
V: TRBV29-1
J: TRBJ1-3

CDR3: ASRATGITDTQY
V: TRBV28
J: TRBJ2-3

CDR3: ASSDPSGRAPFTQY
V: TRBV10-1
J: TRBJ2-3

CDR3: SGSGQGMNTEAF
V: TRBV29-1
J: TRBJ1-1

CDR3: ASSPGLAEMNTGELF
V: TRBV9
J: TRBJ2-2

CDR3: ASSIERDSGLKKAF
V: TRBV19
J: TRBJ1-1

CDR3: ASATGLAQTYEQY
V: TRBV23-1
J: TRBJ2-7

CDR3: ASSLLGAHEQY
V: TRBV28
J: TRBJ2-7

CDR3: ASSFLSGTDTQY
V: TRBV28
J: TRBJ2-3